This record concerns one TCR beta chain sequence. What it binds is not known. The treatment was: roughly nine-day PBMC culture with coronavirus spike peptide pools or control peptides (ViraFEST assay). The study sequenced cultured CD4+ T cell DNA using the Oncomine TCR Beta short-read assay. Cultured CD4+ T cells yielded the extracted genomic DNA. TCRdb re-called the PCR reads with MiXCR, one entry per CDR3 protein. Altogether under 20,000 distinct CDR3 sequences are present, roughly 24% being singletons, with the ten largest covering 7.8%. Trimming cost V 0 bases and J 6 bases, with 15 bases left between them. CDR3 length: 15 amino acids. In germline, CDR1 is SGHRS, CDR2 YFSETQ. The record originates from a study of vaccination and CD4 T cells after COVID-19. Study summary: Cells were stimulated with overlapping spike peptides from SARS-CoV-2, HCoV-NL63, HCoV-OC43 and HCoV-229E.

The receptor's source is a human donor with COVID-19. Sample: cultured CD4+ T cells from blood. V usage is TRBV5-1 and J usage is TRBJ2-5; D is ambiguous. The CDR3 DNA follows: TGCGCCAGCAGCTTGGTGGGGAATAGTTGGAAGACCCAGTACTTC. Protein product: CASSLVGNSWKTQYF. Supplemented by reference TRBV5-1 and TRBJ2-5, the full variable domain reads KAGVTQTPRYLIKTRGQQVTLSCSPISGHRSVSWYQQTPGQGLQFLFEYFSETQRNKGNFPGRFSGRQFSNSRSEMNVSTLELGDSALYLCASSLVGNSWKTQYFGPGTRLLVL.